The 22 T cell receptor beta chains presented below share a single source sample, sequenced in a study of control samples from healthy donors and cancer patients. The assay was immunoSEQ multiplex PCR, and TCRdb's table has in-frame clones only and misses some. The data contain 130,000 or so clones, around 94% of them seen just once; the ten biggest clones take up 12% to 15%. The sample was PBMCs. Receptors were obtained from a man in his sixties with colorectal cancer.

The CDR3 loop is CASSEYRQETQYF. The CDR3 bases are TGCGCCAGCAGTGAGTACAGACAAGAGACCCAGTACTTC. This chain connects TRBV10-2 to TRBJ2-5; D is unresolved. There are 13 residues in the CDR3. V gave up 1 base and J gave up 2 bases, with 5 bases separating them. The germline V gene encodes CDR1 WSHSY and CDR2 SAAADI.

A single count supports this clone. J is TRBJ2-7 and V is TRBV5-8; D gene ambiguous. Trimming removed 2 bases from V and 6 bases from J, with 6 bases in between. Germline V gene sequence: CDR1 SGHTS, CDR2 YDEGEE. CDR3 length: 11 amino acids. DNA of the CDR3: TGTGCCAGCAGCTTCGTTGGCGAGCAGTACTTC. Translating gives CASSFVGEQYF.

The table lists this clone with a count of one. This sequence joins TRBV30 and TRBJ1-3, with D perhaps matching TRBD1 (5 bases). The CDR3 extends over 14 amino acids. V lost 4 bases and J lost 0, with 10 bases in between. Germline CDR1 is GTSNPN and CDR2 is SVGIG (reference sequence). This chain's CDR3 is CAWMGTVSGNTIYF. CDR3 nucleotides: TGTGCCTGGATGGGGACCGTCTCTGGAAACACCATATATTTT.

The CDR3: CASSPGGGSRVEKLFF. DNA for the CDR3: TGTGCCAGCTCACCCGGGGGTGGCAGTAGAGTTGAAAAACTGTTTTTT. V is TRBV18 and J is TRBJ1-4, with a weak D call TRBD1 (5 bases). The CDR3 spans 16 residues. V lost 3 bases and J 7 bases, leaving 18 bases between the germline ends. CDR1 KGHSH and CDR2 LQKENI come from the germline V gene.

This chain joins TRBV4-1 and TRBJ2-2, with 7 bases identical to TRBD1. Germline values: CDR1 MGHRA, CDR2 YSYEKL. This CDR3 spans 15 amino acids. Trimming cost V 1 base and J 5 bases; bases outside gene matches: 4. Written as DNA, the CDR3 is TGCGCCAGCAGCCAAGTAGAGACAGGGACCGGGGAGCTGTTTTTT. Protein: CASSQVETGTGELFF.

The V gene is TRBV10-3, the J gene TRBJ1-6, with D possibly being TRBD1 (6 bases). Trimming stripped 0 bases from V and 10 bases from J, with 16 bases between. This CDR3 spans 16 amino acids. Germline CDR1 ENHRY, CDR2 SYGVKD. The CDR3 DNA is TGTGCCATCAGTGAGTCATCGGGCAGGGGCTGGTCACCCCTCCACTTT. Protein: CAISESSGRGWSPLHF.

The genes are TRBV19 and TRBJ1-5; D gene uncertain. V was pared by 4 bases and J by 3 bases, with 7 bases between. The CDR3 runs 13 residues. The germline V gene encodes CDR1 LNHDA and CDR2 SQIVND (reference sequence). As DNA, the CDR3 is TGTGCCAGTAGTACGGGTGACAATCAGCCCCAGCATTTT. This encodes CASSTGDNQPQHF.

The CDR3 reads CAWDGLAGATDTQYF. The CDR3, as DNA: TGTGCCTGGGATGGACTAGCGGGGGCCACAGATACGCAGTATTTT. This chain uses TRBV30 with TRBJ2-3; 13 bases line up with TRBD2. Germline V gives CDR1 GTSNPN, CDR2 SVGIG (reference sequence). V gave up 5 bases and J gave up 2 bases; unmatched junction bases: 4. The CDR3 consists of 15 residues.

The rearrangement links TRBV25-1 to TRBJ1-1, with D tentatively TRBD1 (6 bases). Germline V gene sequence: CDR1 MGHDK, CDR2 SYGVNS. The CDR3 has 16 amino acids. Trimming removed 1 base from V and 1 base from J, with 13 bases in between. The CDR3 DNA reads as TGTGCCAGCAGTGAATCGAAGGGGGTCAAGAACACTGAAGCTTTCTTT. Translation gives CASSESKGVKNTEAFF.

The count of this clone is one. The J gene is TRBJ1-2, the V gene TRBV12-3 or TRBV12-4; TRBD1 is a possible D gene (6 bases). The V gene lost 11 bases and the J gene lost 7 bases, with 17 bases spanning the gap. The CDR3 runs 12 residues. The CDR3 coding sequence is TGTGCCGTCGGGCCGCTACAGGGTGGCTACACCTTC. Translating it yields CAVGPLQGGYTF.

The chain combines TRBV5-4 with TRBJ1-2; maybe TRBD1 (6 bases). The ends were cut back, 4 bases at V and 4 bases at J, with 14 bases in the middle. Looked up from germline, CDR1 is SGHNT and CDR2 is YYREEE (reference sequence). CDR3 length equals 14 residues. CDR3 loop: CASSVRTEIYGYTF. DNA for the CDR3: TGTGCCAGCAGCGTGAGGACAGAGATCTATGGCTACACCTTC.

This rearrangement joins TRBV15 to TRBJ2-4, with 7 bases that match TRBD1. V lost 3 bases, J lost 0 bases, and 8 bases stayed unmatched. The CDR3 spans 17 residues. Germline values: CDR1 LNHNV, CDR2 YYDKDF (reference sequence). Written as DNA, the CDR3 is TGTGCCACCAGCAGCCTAGGGGGCGGTGTAGCCAAAAACATTCAGTACTTC. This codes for CATSSLGGGVAKNIQYF.

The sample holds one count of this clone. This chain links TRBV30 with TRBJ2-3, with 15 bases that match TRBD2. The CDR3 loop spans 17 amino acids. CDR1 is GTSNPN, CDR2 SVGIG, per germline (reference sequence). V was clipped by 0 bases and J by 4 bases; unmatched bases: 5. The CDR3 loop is CAWSVLRTSGGADTQYF. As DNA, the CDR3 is TGTGCCTGGAGTGTACTCCGGACTAGCGGGGGGGCAGATACGCAGTATTTT.

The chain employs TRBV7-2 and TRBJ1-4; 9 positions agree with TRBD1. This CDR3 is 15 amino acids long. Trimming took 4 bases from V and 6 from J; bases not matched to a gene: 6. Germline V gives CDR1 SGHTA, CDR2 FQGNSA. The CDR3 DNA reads TGTGCCAGCAGCTATGAACAGGGGGCTGATGAAAAACTGTTTTTT. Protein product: CASSYEQGADEKLFF.

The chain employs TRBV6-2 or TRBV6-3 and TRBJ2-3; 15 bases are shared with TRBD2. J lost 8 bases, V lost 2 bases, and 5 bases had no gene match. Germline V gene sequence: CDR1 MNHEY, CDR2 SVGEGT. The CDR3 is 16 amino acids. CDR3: CASSYPGLAGGITQYF. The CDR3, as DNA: TGTGCCAGCAGTTACCCCGGACTAGCGGGGGGGATTACGCAGTATTTT.

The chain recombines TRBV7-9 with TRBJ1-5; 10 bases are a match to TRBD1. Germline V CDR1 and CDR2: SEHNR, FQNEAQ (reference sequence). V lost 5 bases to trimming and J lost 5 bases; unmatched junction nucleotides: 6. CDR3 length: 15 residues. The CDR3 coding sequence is TGTGCCAGCAGCCCGGGACAGGGGTTGGATCAGCCCCAGCATTTT. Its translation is CASSPGQGLDQPQHF. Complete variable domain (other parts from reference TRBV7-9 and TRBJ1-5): DTGVSQNPRHKITKRGQNVTFRCDPISEHNRLYWYRQTLGQGPEFLTYFQNEAQLEKSRLLSDRFSAERPKGSFSTLEIQRTEQGDSAMYLCASSPGQGLDQPQHFGDGTRLSIL.

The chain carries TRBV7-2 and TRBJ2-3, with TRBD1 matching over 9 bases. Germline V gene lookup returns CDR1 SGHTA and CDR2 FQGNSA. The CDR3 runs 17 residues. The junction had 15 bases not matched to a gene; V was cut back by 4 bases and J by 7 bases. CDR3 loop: CASSSHPGTGKTYTQYF. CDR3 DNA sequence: TGTGCCAGCAGCTCCCATCCCGGGACAGGGAAAACCTATACGCAGTATTTT.

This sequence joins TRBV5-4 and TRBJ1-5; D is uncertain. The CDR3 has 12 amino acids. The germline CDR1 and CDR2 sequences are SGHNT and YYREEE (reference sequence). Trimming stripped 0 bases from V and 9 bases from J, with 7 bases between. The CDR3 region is CASSLETGPQHF. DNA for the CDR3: TGTGCCAGCAGCTTGGAAACCGGGCCCCAGCATTTT. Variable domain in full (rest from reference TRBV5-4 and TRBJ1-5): ETGVTQSPTHLIKTRGQQVTLRCSSQSGHNTVSWYQQALGQGPQFIFQYYREEENGRGNFPPRFSGLQFPNYSSELNVNALELDDSALYLCASSLETGPQHFGDGTRLSIL.

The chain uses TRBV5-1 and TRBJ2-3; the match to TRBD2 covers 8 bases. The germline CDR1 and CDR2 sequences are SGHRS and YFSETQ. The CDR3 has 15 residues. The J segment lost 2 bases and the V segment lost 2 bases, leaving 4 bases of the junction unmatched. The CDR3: CASSFSGTYTDTQYF. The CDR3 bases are TGCGCCAGCAGCTTTAGCGGGACTTACACAGATACGCAGTATTTT.

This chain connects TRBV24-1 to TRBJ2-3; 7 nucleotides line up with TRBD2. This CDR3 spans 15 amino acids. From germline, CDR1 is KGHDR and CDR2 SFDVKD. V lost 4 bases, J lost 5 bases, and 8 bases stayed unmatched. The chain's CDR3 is CATSDFGGTKDTQYF. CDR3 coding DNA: TGTGCCACCAGTGACTTCGGGGGGACGAAAGATACGCAGTATTTT.

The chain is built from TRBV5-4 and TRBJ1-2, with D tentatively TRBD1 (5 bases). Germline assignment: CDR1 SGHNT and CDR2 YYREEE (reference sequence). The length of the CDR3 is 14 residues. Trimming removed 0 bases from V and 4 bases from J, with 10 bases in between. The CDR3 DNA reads TGTGCCAGCAGCTTGGAGGGGCGGGCCTATGGCTACACCTTC. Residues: CASSLEGRAYGYTF.

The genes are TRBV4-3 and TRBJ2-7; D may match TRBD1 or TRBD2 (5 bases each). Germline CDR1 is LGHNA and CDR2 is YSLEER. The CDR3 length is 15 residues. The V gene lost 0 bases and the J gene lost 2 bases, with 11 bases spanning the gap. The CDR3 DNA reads TGCGCCAGCAGCCAAGATCGTGGGGGTACCTACGAGCAGTACTTC. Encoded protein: CASSQDRGGTYEQYF.